The sequence of this T cell receptor beta chain was determined in a study of T cells expressing NK-cell markers. From the 5' RACE reads, TCRdb lists one entry per CDR3 protein and no DNA. The sample is made up of some 440,000 distinct CDR3 sequences, and the top ten hold under 1.5% of it. This CDR3 has 14 residues. CDR1 and CDR2 from the germline V gene are MNHEY and SVGAGI. The origin of this receptor is a woman aged 45-65 years in good health. What was sequenced was blood T cells: a sorted CD56 or NKG2C T cell subset, CD4+ or CD8+ T cells, or bulk PBMC T cells (not recorded which). This chain uses TRBV6-5 with TRBJ2-3; TCRdb proposes TRBD2, but this gene call is untestable without DNA. The CDR3 reads CASRVAGASDTQYF.